Listed here are 20 T cell receptor beta chains from one sample, sequenced in a study of CD8+CD57+ T cells in acquired aplastic anemia. Genomic DNA constituted the template upon which TCR beta VDJ and CDR3 profiling was performed. TCRdb redid the calling of the reads with MiXCR, one entry per CDR3 protein. There are 100,000 to 130,000 distinct CDR3 sequences in the sample; less than 65% occur only once, and around 32% lies in the top ten. Input material: sorted CD4+, CD8+, or CD8+CD57+ T cells (not recorded which) from PBMCs. These receptors were taken from a human donor in good health, serving as a control.

The chain uses TRBV7-8 and TRBJ2-7, with 10 bases matching TRBD1. The junction had 16 bases not matched to a gene; V was cut back by 2 bases and J by 6 bases. The length of the CDR3 is 18 residues. CDR1 SGHVS and CDR2 FQNEAQ come from the germline V gene. CDR3 amino acids: CASSLFVYDRGLSGEQYF. The CDR3 DNA reads TGTGCCAGCAGCTTATTTGTTTACGACAGGGGGCTTTCGGGCGAGCAGTACTTC.

The chain is built from TRBV15 and TRBJ1-2; D uncertain. The CDR3 has 13 amino acids. The germline V gene has CDR1 LNHNV and CDR2 YYDKDF (reference sequence). Trimming shortened V by 0 bases and J by 7 bases, and 9 bases separated the two germline ends. The CDR3 DNA sequence: TGTGCCACCAGCAGAGATCGAGTTTCTGGCTACACCTTC. Its translation is CATSRDRVSGYTF.

About this clonotype itself: The junction and the germline gene differ at one end; a read error may be behind it. The chain has TRBV19 and TRBJ1-1; possibly TRBD1 for D (5 bases). The CDR3 consists of 13 residues. Germline V lookup: CDR1 LNHDA, CDR2 SQIVND (reference sequence). The CDR3 loop is CASGILQDTEAFF. CDR3 DNA: TGTGCCAGTGGTATACTACAGGACACTGAAGCTTTCTTT.

V gene TRBV7-8 combines with J gene TRBJ2-5, with D possibly called TRBD1 or TRBD2 (5 bases each). Germline V gives CDR1 SGHVS, CDR2 FQNEAQ. The CDR3 totals 14 residues. V was pared by 1 base and J by 5 bases, with 11 bases between. In DNA form, the CDR3 reads TGTGCCAGCAGCTTAGTTGGGGGAGCGGAGACCCAGTACTTC. Its translation: CASSLVGGAETQYF.

This clonotype was counted at least ten times. The chain uses TRBV7-8 and TRBJ1-3; no definite D call. Germline CDR1 SGHVS, CDR2 FQNEAQ. The germline V and J ends were trimmed by 5 bases and 0 bases, with 8 bases remaining between them. CDR3 length: 14 residues. CDR3 protein: CASSEGDSGNTIYF. CDR3 nucleotides: TGTGCCAGCAGCGAAGGAGACTCTGGAAACACCATATATTTT.

Many counts were recorded for this clonotype. The chain joins TRBV4-2 to TRBJ1-6; D is uncertain. CDR3 length: 16 amino acids. V lost 4 bases and J lost 5, with 15 bases in between. Germline assignment: CDR1 LGHNA and CDR2 YNFKEQ. This chain's CDR3 is CASSRGPQDDNSPLHF. CDR3 in DNA: TGTGCCAGCAGCCGTGGGCCCCAGGATGATAATTCACCCCTCCACTTT.

The table lists this clonotype with a few counts. The chain is built from TRBV29-1 and TRBJ2-6, with TRBD1 identical over 8 bases. The V segment lost 7 bases and the J segment 2 bases; nucleotides outside the gene matches: 10. Per germline, CDR1 SQVTM and CDR2 ANQGSEA. This CDR3 is 16 amino acids long. CDR3 loop: CSASGGAGTGANVLTF. The CDR3 DNA reads as TGCAGCGCGTCAGGGGGCGCAGGGACTGGGGCCAACGTCCTGACTTTC.

This chain uses TRBV7-2 with TRBJ1-2; 7 bases match TRBD1. This CDR3 contains 15 residues. V shed 2 bases, J shed 8 bases, and the junction held 11 bases outside the gene matches. CDR1 is SGHTA and CDR2 is FQGNSA in the germline V gene. DNA of the CDR3: TGTGCCAGCAGCTTAACCACCTCAGGGGGAGGAGGCTACACCTTC. As protein: CASSLTTSGGGGYTF.

In its sample, this clonotype was seen many times. The chain has TRBV7-8 and TRBJ1-2, with a possible D match to TRBD1 (5 bases). The germline V and J ends were trimmed by 3 bases and 6 bases, with 11 bases remaining between them. Germline CDR1 reads SGHVS; CDR2 reads FQNEAQ. The CDR3 spans 13 residues. In DNA form, the CDR3 reads TGTGCCAGCAGCTTGACAGTTCGCGATGGCTACACCTTC. The encoded protein is CASSLTVRDGYTF.

This chain connects TRBV2 to TRBJ2-7; 8 bases agree with TRBD1. Germline V gene data show CDR1 as SNHLY and CDR2 as FYNNEI. The length of the CDR3 is 13 residues. V was pared by 3 bases and J by 5 bases, with 3 bases of the junction left unmatched. CDR3 in amino acids: CASSEADRDEQYF. DNA of the CDR3: TGTGCCAGCAGTGAGGCGGACAGGGACGAGCAGTACTTC. The complete variable domain, with remaining parts taken from reference TRBV2 and TRBJ2-7, reads EPEVTQTPSHQVTQMGQEVILRCVPISNHLYFYWYRQILGQKVEFLVSFYNNEISEKSEIFDDQFSVERPDGSNFTLKIRSTKLEDSAMYFCASSEADRDEQYFGPGTRLTVT.

V gene TRBV25-1 combines with J gene TRBJ1-6; 9 nucleotides agree with TRBD1. The V gene end was trimmed by 1 base and the J gene end by 9 bases; junction bases not matched to a gene: 7. CDR1 is MGHDK and CDR2 is SYGVNS in the germline V gene. The CDR3 loop spans 16 amino acids. The CDR3 DNA sequence: TGTGCCAGCAGTGAATTTGGGACAGGGATATCTTCACCCCTCCACTTT. Residues: CASSEFGTGISSPLHF.

For this clonotype: The junction and the germline gene differ at one end; a read error may be behind it. The J gene is TRBJ1-5, the V gene TRBV9; D perhaps matches TRBD1 (5 bases). Germline values: CDR1 SGDLS, CDR2 YYNGEE. The CDR3 extends over 15 amino acids. The CDR3: CTSSVGGAANQPQHF. DNA for the CDR3: TGTACCAGCAGCGTAGGAGGGGCGGCAAATCAGCCCCAGCATTTT.

J is TRBJ1-1 and V is TRBV20-1; perhaps TRBD1 as D (5 bases). The CDR3 runs 15 residues. The V end was cut by 6 bases, the J end by 2 bases, with 19 bases between. Germline values: CDR1 DFQATT, CDR2 SNEGSKA (reference sequence). The CDR3 DNA sequence: TGCAGTGCCCTAAATACCCGGGACGGAAACACTGAAGCTTTCTTT. It encodes CSALNTRDGNTEAFF.

The genes are TRBV25-1 and TRBJ1-1; TRBD1 agrees at 10 bases. The CDR3 consists of 17 residues. V shed 4 bases and J 0 bases; nucleotides not matched to a gene: 8. Germline V gives CDR1 MGHDK, CDR2 SYGVNS. CDR3 residues: CASSGGTGVGMNTEAFF. CDR3 bases: TGTGCCAGCAGTGGGGGGACAGGGGTTGGGATGAACACTGAAGCTTTCTTT.

This rearrangement joins TRBV7-2 to TRBJ2-7, with TRBD2 matching 10 bases. CDR1 and CDR2 (germline): SGHTA, FQGNSA. J was trimmed by 1 base and V by 5 bases; bases with no gene match: 5. This CDR3 has 15 amino acids. CDR3 region: CASSARTSGSYEQYV. CDR3 nucleotides: TGTGCCAGCAGCGCCCGGACTAGCGGATCCTACGAGCAGTACGTC.

V gene TRBV27 combines with J gene TRBJ2-1, with D unclear. Germline CDR1 is MNHEY and CDR2 is SMNVEV (reference sequence). The CDR3 runs to 11 residues. V lost 6 bases and J 6 bases, leaving 6 bases between the germline ends. Here the CDR3 reads CASSLFNEQFF. DNA for the CDR3: TGTGCCAGCAGCCTATTCAATGAGCAGTTCTTC.

There are a few counts of this clonotype. V and J are TRBV29-1 and TRBJ2-7, with TRBD1 matching 8 bases. J lost 2 bases, V lost 4 bases, and 4 bases had no gene match. Germline CDR1 is SQVTM and CDR2 is ANQGSEA. CDR3 length: 13 residues. In DNA form, the CDR3 reads TGCAGCGTTGTATGGACAGGGACCTACGAGCAGTACTTC. Amino acid sequence: CSVVWTGTYEQYF.

The J gene is TRBJ2-1, the V gene TRBV7-3, with 7 bases aligning to TRBD2. The CDR3 is 12 residues long. From germline, CDR1 is SGHTA and CDR2 FQGTGA. Trimming cost V 5 bases and J 12 bases; bases outside gene matches: 7. The CDR3 loop reads CASSPGGYGQFF. The CDR3, as DNA: TGTGCCAGCAGCCCGGGAGGCTATGGGCAGTTCTTC.

The chain recombines TRBV3-1 with TRBJ2-5; D is possibly TRBD2 (5 bases). CDR3 size: 16 residues. Germline V gives CDR1 LGHDT, CDR2 YNNKEL (reference sequence). Trimming pared 5 bases from V and 0 bases from J, leaving 16 bases between. The CDR3 DNA reads TGTGCCAGCAGCACCTCCGTTACGGGGAACCAAGAGACCCAGTACTTC. Translation: CASSTSVTGNQETQYF.

The V and J genes are TRBV11-1 and TRBJ1-2, with 11 bases matching TRBD1. Germline CDR1 SGHAT, CDR2 FQDESV (reference sequence). The V gene end was trimmed by 4 bases and the J gene end by 0 bases; junction bases not matched to a gene: 10. The CDR3 spans 18 residues. DNA for the CDR3: TGTGCCAGCAGCTCCCGGACAGGGGGCATGAAAGCTAACTATGGCTACACCTTC. Translated: CASSSRTGGMKANYGYTF.